These 17 T cell receptor beta chains share one sample of origin, sequenced in a study of metastatic and nonmetastatic thyroid tumors. TCRdb re-analyzed the PCR reads through MiXCR. The sample includes 10,000 to 15,000 clones, more than 20% of them seen just once. Before thyroid surgery, none of the patients had received any treatment. The sample was tumor tissue. These TCRs come from a female donor with papillary thyroid cancer or a benign thyroid nodule (not recorded which). Some clones in this sample may be carry-over from other donors' samples.

The chain uses TRBV6-2 or TRBV6-3 and TRBJ2-1, with D perhaps matching TRBD2 (5 bases). The CDR3 runs to 18 residues. Germline V CDR1 and CDR2: MNHEY, SVGEGT. V was pared by 4 bases and J by 2 bases, with 21 bases between. CDR3 loop: CASSSSWRVLIPYNEQFF. CDR3 in DNA: TGTGCCAGCAGTTCTTCCTGGCGGGTGCTGATCCCCTACAATGAGCAGTTCTTC.

Sample share makes this clone medium-sized. The chain carries TRBV5-1 and TRBJ1-6; the D gene is possibly TRBD1 (6 bases). CDR1 is SGHRS and CDR2 is YFSETQ in the germline V gene. Trimming removed 3 bases at V and 5 bases at J, with 9 bases between. This CDR3 is built from 14 residues. CDR3 sequence: CASSWDTNNSPLHF. The CDR3 DNA reads TGCGCCAGCAGCTGGGACACCAATAATTCACCCCTCCACTTT.

This clone was counted many times. The rearrangement joins TRBV7-2 to TRBJ1-5; D uncertain. The CDR3 is 14 amino acids. Trimming removed 5 bases from V and 10 bases from J, with 18 bases in between. Germline V gene lookup returns CDR1 SGHTA and CDR2 FQGNSA. In DNA form, the CDR3 reads TGTGCCAGCAGCGAAGGATGGGGAGGAGAACCCCAGCATTTT. Its translation: CASSEGWGGEPQHF.

The rearrangement links TRBV5-6 to TRBJ1-1, with TRBD1 matching over 8 bases. This CDR3 has 15 amino acids. Per germline, CDR1 SGHDT and CDR2 YYEEEE. V lost 4 bases and J lost 5; bases outside the gene matches: 10. CDR3 coding DNA: TGTGCCAGCAGCCACGACAGGGGAGTGGCAACTGAAGCTTTCTTT. It translates to CASSHDRGVATEAFF.

This clone was seen more than once but under ten times. The gene calls are TRBV19 and TRBJ2-3; D is ambiguous. Germline CDR1 LNHDA, CDR2 SQIVND (reference sequence). This CDR3 is 14 amino acids long. The V gene lost 4 bases and the J gene lost 0 bases, with 8 bases spanning the gap. The CDR3 reads CASSTAYSTDTQYF. For the CDR3, the DNA is TGTGCCAGTAGTACGGCTTATAGCACAGATACGCAGTATTTT.

The chain carries TRBV3-1 and TRBJ1-1; 9 bases are a match to TRBD1. After removal of 2 bases from V and 8 bases from J, the junction contained 9 bases not matched to a gene. This CDR3 is built from 15 residues. CDR1 LGHDT and CDR2 YNNKEL come from the germline V gene (reference sequence). The CDR3 sequence: CASSQSGTGNEEAFF. The CDR3 nucleotides read TGTGCCAGCAGCCAATCCGGGACAGGGAATGAGGAAGCTTTCTTT.

The chain has TRBV7-2 and TRBJ2-1, with 11 bases aligning to TRBD2. Per germline, CDR1 SGHTA and CDR2 FQGNSA. V lost 0 bases, J lost 8 bases, and 3 bases stayed unmatched. CDR3 length: 15 amino acids. The CDR3 here is CASSLAASGRHEQFF. The CDR3 nucleotides read TGTGCCAGCAGCTTAGCGGCTAGCGGGAGGCATGAGCAGTTCTTC.

The V gene is TRBV12-5, the J gene TRBJ2-1; 8 nucleotides align to TRBD2. V lost 3 bases and J lost 4; bases outside the gene matches: 2. The CDR3 covers 14 residues. Germline CDR1 is LGHNT and CDR2 is FRNRAP. The CDR3 bases are TGTGCTAGTGGTTTAGCGGGAGAGTACAATGAGCAGTTCTTC. It is translated as CASGLAGEYNEQFF. The variable domain in full, completed from reference TRBV12-5 and TRBJ2-1, reads DARVTQTPRHKVTEMGQEVTMRCQPILGHNTVFWYRQTMMQGLELLAYFRNRAPLDDSGMPKDRFSAEMPDATLATLKIQPSEPRDSAVYFCASGLAGEYNEQFFGPGTRLTVL.

About this clone itself: This sequence may be a read error, since a much larger clone differs from it by one base. The chain is built from TRBV11-2 and TRBJ2-3, with 7 nucleotides matching TRBD2. This CDR3 has 14 residues. In germline, CDR1 is SGHAT, CDR2 FQNNGV. In nucleotides, the CDR3 is TGTGCCAGCAGCTCCAGCGGGGTCACAGATAAGCAGTATTTT. This gives the protein CASSSSGVTDKQYF.

The sample holds many counts of this clone. The chain is built from TRBV3-1 and TRBJ2-5; D might be TRBD2 (6 bases). Germline loops: CDR1 LGHDT, CDR2 YNNKEL (reference sequence). The length of the CDR3 is 15 residues. V lost 4 bases, J lost 2 bases, and 14 bases lay in between. The CDR3 loop reads CASSRGLAEQETQYF. DNA for the CDR3: TGTGCCAGCAGCCGAGGCTTAGCGGAACAAGAGACCCAGTACTTC.

The V and J genes are TRBV11-3 and TRBJ2-7, with 7 bases lining up with TRBD1. The junction had 10 bases not matched to a gene; V was cut back by 6 bases and J by 5 bases. The CDR3 sequence is 14 residues long. Germline CDR1 is SGHNT and CDR2 is YENEEA. DNA for the CDR3: TGTGCCAGCAGTCGTACGACAGGGTCCCACGAGCAGTACTTC. Encoded protein: CASSRTTGSHEQYF.

The gene calls are TRBV7-8 and TRBJ1-6, with 8 bases identical to TRBD1. Trimming took 4 bases from V and 10 from J; bases not matched to a gene: 12. Germline loops: CDR1 SGHVS, CDR2 FQNEAQ. CDR3 length: 16 residues. The DNA for the CDR3 is TGTGCCAGCAGCTCTCAATCCAGGGGGCGGCGATCACCCCTCCACTTT. Translated, it gives CASSSQSRGRRSPLHF.

Ten or more counts support this clone. The chain links TRBV5-1 to TRBJ1-1; D gene ambiguous. CDR1 is SGHRS and CDR2 is YFSETQ in the germline V gene. The germline V and J ends were trimmed by 2 bases and 3 bases, with 8 bases remaining between them. CDR3 length: 13 amino acids. The CDR3 protein is CASSFGQDTEAFF. CDR3 DNA sequence: TGCGCCAGCAGCTTTGGGCAGGACACTGAAGCTTTCTTT.

By sample fraction, this clone is medium-sized. This sequence joins TRBV12-3 or TRBV12-4 and TRBJ2-1; D might be TRBD1 (5 bases). The CDR3 sequence is 13 residues long. Trimming shortened V by 3 bases and J by 15 bases, and 18 bases separated the two germline ends. DNA of the CDR3: TGTGCCAGCAGTTTCTCTGTAGGACAATTTCGGTTCTTC. This sequence encodes CASSFSVGQFRFF.

By frequency in the sample, this clone is large. The junction departs from germline at one end; a sequencing error may be responsible. The chain joins TRBV5-1 to TRBJ2-1; 8 positions match TRBD2. There are 15 residues in the CDR3. Looked up from germline, CDR1 is SGHRS and CDR2 is YFSETQ. The CDR3 DNA follows: TGCGCCAGCAGCTTGGAGGGACTAGTCTACGATGAGCAGTTCTTC. Residues: CASSLEGLVYDEQFF.

This clone was detected many times. Written as DNA, the CDR3 is TGTGCCAGCAGCTTAGATTTTCGTCTAGAGACCCAGTACTTC. It specifies CASSLDFRLETQYF. This chain links TRBV7-2 with TRBJ2-5; no reliable D call. The CDR3 loop spans 14 amino acids. Germline loops: CDR1 SGHTA, CDR2 FQGNSA. V was trimmed by 1 base and J by 4 bases, leaving 10 bases between them.

The chain uses TRBV7-9 and TRBJ1-2; no definite D call. The V gene lost 0 bases and the J gene lost 9 bases, with 11 bases spanning the gap. Looked up from germline, CDR1 is SEHNR and CDR2 is FQNEAQ (reference sequence). The CDR3 covers 13 residues. Written as DNA, the CDR3 is TGTGCCAGCAGCTTAGCTGAAATATATTGCTACACCTTC. Its translation is CASSLAEIYCYTF. Using reference TRBV7-9 and TRBJ1-2 for the parts outside the CDR3, the full variable domain is DTGVSQNPRHKITKRGQNVTFRCDPISEHNRLYWYRQTLGQGPEFLTYFQNEAQLEKSRLLSDRFSAERPKGSFSTLEIQRTEQGDSAMYLCASSLAEIYCYTFGSGTRLTVV.